This T cell receptor beta chain emerged from a study of T cell changes during pregnancy in multiple sclerosis. V shed 3 bases and J shed 5 bases, with 18 bases lying between them. Germline lookup yields CDR1 SGHDT and CDR2 YYEEEE. The CDR3 length is 17 residues. Data came from immunoSEQ multiplex PCR; TCRdb stores just in-frame clones and leaves some out. The table shows 70,000 to 95,000 clones, with 90% to 95% occurring only once. This receptor was identified in a female donor with multiple sclerosis, enrolled in a pregnancy study. The chain recombines TRBV5-6 with TRBJ1-6; possibly TRBD1 for D (5 bases). The sample consisted of peripheral blood, taken in the first trimester of pregnancy. The CDR3 DNA sequence: TGTGCCAGCAGCTCCCCGTGGGGGGTTACGGATAATTCACCCCTCCACTTT. As protein: CASSSPWGVTDNSPLHF. Full variable domain (outside the CDR3, taken from reference TRBV5-6 and TRBJ1-6): DAGVTQSPTHLIKTRGQQVTLRCSPKSGHDTVSWYQQALGQGPQFIFQYYEEEERQRGNFPDRFSGHQFPNYSSELNVNALLLGDSALYLCASSSPWGVTDNSPLHFGNGTRLTVT.